Listed here are 31 T cell receptor beta chains from one sample, sequenced in a study of blood T cell repertoires in COVID-19. Using immunoSEQ multiplex PCR, the repertoire was profiled, and TCRdb retains in-frame clones only, with some absent. The profile covers 250,000 to 350,000 clones, with 86% appearing a single time and about 3% taken by the ten largest. The sequenced material came from peripheral blood. The receptors shown here come from a woman between 25 and 40 years old with active or convalescent COVID-19.

The chain combines TRBV5-1 with TRBJ1-2, with a weak D call TRBD1 (5 bases). This CDR3 region has 13 residues. V gave up 5 bases and J gave up 8 bases, with 16 bases separating them. Germline loops: CDR1 SGHRS, CDR2 YFSETQ. The CDR3 nucleotides read TGCGCCAGCAGTCCGGGGGTGTCGGGAGGCTACACCTTC. Translating it yields CASSPGVSGGYTF.

The V gene is TRBV11-2, the J gene TRBJ1-4; D uncertain. Germline V CDR1 and CDR2: SGHAT, FQNNGV. Trimming took 1 base from V and 10 from J, leaving 16 bases between them. This CDR3 contains 15 residues. In DNA form, the CDR3 reads TGTGCCAGCAGCTTAGGGTCCGGGGAACTGGGAAAACTGTTTTTT. It codes for CASSLGSGELGKLFF.

This clone was picked up one time. The J gene is TRBJ1-2, the V gene TRBV23-1; a weak D match, TRBD1 (5 bases). TRBV23-1 is an ORF for which the function is uncertain. CDR3 length: 13 amino acids. Trimming took 11 bases from V and 5 from J, leaving 18 bases between them. The CDR3 DNA sequence: TGCGCCTGGAATGTACGGGGGAGGTATGGCTACACCTTC. Encoded protein: CAWNVRGRYGYTF.

This chain uses TRBV28 with TRBJ2-5; D perhaps matches TRBD1 (7 bases). Trimming took off 6 bases at V and 2 bases at J, with 16 bases between the two ends. This CDR3 region has 15 residues. Germline loops: CDR1 MDHEN, CDR2 SYDVKM. CDR3 sequence (DNA): TGTGCCAGCAGCCTTCGGGGGACAGCTCAAGAGACCCAGTACTTC. Protein sequence: CASSLRGTAQETQYF. Using reference TRBV28 and TRBJ2-5 for the parts outside the CDR3, the full variable domain is DVKVTQSSRYLVKRTGEKVFLECVQDMDHENMFWYRQDPGLGLRLIYFSYDVKMKEKGDIPEGYSVSREKKERFSLILESASTNQTSMYLCASSLRGTAQETQYFGPGTRLLVL.

The chain employs TRBV7-2 and TRBJ1-2; 7 bases match TRBD1. The CDR3 length is 14 residues. The V segment lost 3 bases and the J segment 7 bases; nucleotides outside the gene matches: 8. Germline assignment: CDR1 SGHTA and CDR2 FQGNSA. CDR3 sequence: CASSFYDRAAGYTF. In nucleotides, the CDR3 is TGTGCCAGCAGCTTCTACGACAGGGCGGCTGGCTACACCTTC.

The rearrangement links TRBV6-2 or TRBV6-3 to TRBJ1-1, with 9 bases that match TRBD1. The germline V gene has CDR1 MNHEY and CDR2 SVGEGT. Trimming cost V 4 bases and J 8 bases; bases outside gene matches: 8. The CDR3 contains 14 residues. The CDR3 protein is CASSFYNRGREAFF. As DNA, the CDR3 is TGTGCCAGCAGTTTCTATAACAGGGGGCGAGAAGCTTTCTTT.

Turning to this clone: The junction departs from the called germline gene at one end, perhaps through a read error. The chain has TRBV19 and TRBJ2-3, with D perhaps TRBD1 (5 bases). Per germline, CDR1 LNHDA and CDR2 SQIVND (reference sequence). The CDR3 length is 16 residues. The CDR3 protein is CASSKTEKVGTDTQYF. Here the CDR3 DNA reads TGTGCCAGTAGTAAGACAGAAAAAGTTGGCACGGATACGCAGTATTTT.

The chain links TRBV5-1 to TRBJ2-1, with 9 bases matching TRBD2. From germline, CDR1 is SGHRS and CDR2 YFSETQ. With 7 bases clipped from V and 15 bases from J, the junction kept 14 bases outside the gene matches. This CDR3 spans 13 amino acids. DNA for the CDR3: TGCGCCAGCCGGGGAGGGACTAGCAGTCTACCGTTCTTC. Protein sequence: CASRGGTSSLPFF.

This clone was observed once. The CDR3 sequence: CASATERDNSPLHF. The CDR3 region has the DNA TGTGCCAGCGCAACAGAGAGGGATAATTCACCCCTCCACTTT. V is TRBV28 and J is TRBJ1-6; no firm D call. V was pared by 8 bases and J by 5 bases, with 13 bases between. The germline CDR1 and CDR2 sequences are MDHEN and SYDVKM. The CDR3 is 14 residues long.

The chain couples TRBV5-1 to TRBJ2-1; TRBD2 agrees at 15 bases. Germline CDR1 SGHRS, CDR2 YFSETQ. This CDR3 comprises 18 residues. V was clipped by 3 bases and J by 6 bases; unmatched bases: 10. Here the CDR3 DNA reads TGCGCCAGCAGCTCCTCAGGACTAGCGGGGGGGCCCGGCAATGAGCAGTTCTTC. Encoded protein: CASSSSGLAGGPGNEQFF.

The count of this clone is one. V is TRBV5-1 and J is TRBJ2-1; TRBD2 agrees at 7 bases. V was clipped by 0 bases and J by 6 bases; unmatched bases: 6. This CDR3 has 15 residues. Germline CDR1 SGHRS, CDR2 YFSETQ. CDR3 in DNA: TGCGCCAGCAGCTTGGAGGGCGGGGGTCTCAATGAGCAGTTCTTC. Its protein product is CASSLEGGGLNEQFF.

This clone was picked up one time. J is TRBJ1-1 and V is TRBV24-1; no firm D call. In germline, CDR1 is KGHDR, CDR2 SFDVKD. V gave up 5 bases and J gave up 6 bases, with 12 bases separating them. There are 13 residues in the CDR3. The CDR3 nucleotides read TGTGCCACCAGTGCCGTGGACTACGCTGAAGCTTTCTTT. The encoded protein is CATSAVDYAEAFF.

The chain joins TRBV7-9 to TRBJ1-1; D ambiguous. Germline V gene data show CDR1 as SEHNR and CDR2 as FQNEAQ (reference sequence). This CDR3 is built from 13 residues. Trimming pared 1 base from V and 3 bases from J, leaving 6 bases between. Written as DNA, the CDR3 is TGTGCCAGCAGCTTAGGGGAGGACACTGAAGCTTTCTTT. It translates to CASSLGEDTEAFF. Variable domain in full (rest from reference TRBV7-9 and TRBJ1-1): DTGVSQNPRHKITKRGQNVTFRCDPISEHNRLYWYRQTLGQGPEFLTYFQNEAQLEKSRLLSDRFSAERPKGSFSTLEIQRTEQGDSAMYLCASSLGEDTEAFFGQGTRLTVV.

The CDR3 spells CAIIWGTGRLLDQPQHF. CDR3 nucleotides: TGTGCCATCATCTGGGGGACAGGGCGACTTTTAGATCAGCCCCAGCATTTT. V and J are TRBV10-3 and TRBJ1-5; TRBD1 agrees at 9 bases. Trimming took 7 bases from V and 5 from J; bases not matched to a gene: 15. Germline V gene sequence: CDR1 ENHRY, CDR2 SYGVKD. This CDR3 is built from 17 residues.

This chain uses TRBV7-9 with TRBJ2-5; D possibly corresponds to TRBD1 (6 bases). V was clipped by 7 bases and J by 1 base, with 19 bases between them. CDR1 and CDR2 from the germline V gene are SEHNR and FQNEAQ (reference sequence). CDR3 size: 16 residues. The CDR3 nucleotides are TGTGCCAGCACCACCCGAAGGGGGAGCGCCCAAGAGACCCAGTACTTC. As protein: CASTTRRGSAQETQYF.

The chain joins TRBV6-5 to TRBJ2-5, with unresolved D. The germline V gene has CDR1 MNHEY and CDR2 SVGAGI. The CDR3 spans 13 residues. V lost 2 bases, J lost 3 bases, and 7 bases lay in between. The CDR3 bases are TGTGCCAGCAGTTACGAGGTTAAAGAGACCCAGTACTTC. Translating gives CASSYEVKETQYF.

This chain joins TRBV6-5 and TRBJ1-4, with TRBD1 identical over 8 bases. With V trimmed by 0 bases and J by 2 bases, 2 bases remained unmatched. Germline loops: CDR1 MNHEY, CDR2 SVGAGI. CDR3 length equals 16 residues. The CDR3 bases are TGTGCCAGCAGTTACTCTTCAGGGGGCACTAATGAAAAACTGTTTTTT. It codes for CASSYSSGGTNEKLFF.

The chain links TRBV4-3 to TRBJ2-1; 13 bases map to TRBD2. V was clipped by 4 bases and J by 7 bases; unmatched bases: 19. CDR1 and CDR2 from the germline V gene are LGHNA and YSLEER. The CDR3 is made up of 20 amino acids. CDR3 coding DNA: TGCGCCAGCAGCCGGACTCATACTAGCGGGGGGGACCGCCTTCGGAATGAGCAGTTCTTC. Protein sequence: CASSRTHTSGGDRLRNEQFF.

The genes are TRBV7-2 and TRBJ2-7, with 8 bases fitting TRBD1. The CDR3 consists of 15 residues. Germline trimming cut 6 bases from V and 4 bases from J; bases unmatched to any gene: 11. Germline CDR1 is SGHTA and CDR2 is FQGNSA. Here the CDR3 reads CASSDRDRGGYEQYF. The CDR3, as DNA: TGTGCCAGCAGTGACCGTGACAGGGGTGGATACGAGCAGTACTTC.

Remarks on this clone: An end of the junction differs from the germline gene, which may be a read error. The V gene is TRBV24-1, the J gene TRBJ1-5; D unresolved. The CDR3 length is 17 residues. Germline CDR1 is KGHDR and CDR2 is SFDVKD. This CDR3 is CATRSVRGSYSNQLQHF. For the CDR3, the DNA is TGTGCCACCAGATCAGTACGGGGTTCCTATAGCAATCAGCTCCAGCATTTT.

The genes are TRBV25-1 and TRBJ2-1; D might be TRBD2 (6 bases). This CDR3 region has 14 residues. Germline values: CDR1 MGHDK, CDR2 SYGVNS. The V end was cut by 3 bases, the J end by 3 bases, with 9 bases between. The CDR3 is CASSDGRFYNEQFF. CDR3 sequence (DNA): TGTGCCAGCAGTGACGGGAGATTCTACAATGAGCAGTTCTTC.

This chain joins TRBV7-2 and TRBJ1-5, with a possible D match to TRBD1 (6 bases). The CDR3 has 15 residues. The V gene's germline CDR1 is SGHTA and CDR2 FQGNSA. The germline V and J ends were trimmed by 4 bases and 0 bases, with 10 bases remaining between them. DNA of the CDR3: TGTGCCAGCAGCTGGGACATCTATAGCAATCAGCCCCAGCATTTT. As protein: CASSWDIYSNQPQHF.

This chain links TRBV5-6 with TRBJ1-1; D remains ambiguous. Per germline, CDR1 SGHDT and CDR2 YYEEEE. This CDR3 has 15 amino acids. V was clipped by 1 base and J by 1 base, with 11 bases between them. This chain's CDR3 is CASSLSGRSNTEAFF. CDR3 DNA sequence: TGTGCCAGCAGCTTGTCCGGGAGGTCGAACACTGAAGCTTTCTTT.

The rearrangement uses TRBV18 and TRBJ2-1; the match to TRBD1 covers 11 bases. This CDR3 has 17 amino acids. V lost 6 bases and J lost 5; bases outside the gene matches: 12. The germline V gene has CDR1 KGHSH and CDR2 LQKENI. The CDR3 coding sequence is TGTGCCAGCTCGCTCACGGGACAGGGGGTAATGGACAATGAGCAGTTCTTC. It codes for CASSLTGQGVMDNEQFF.

This chain connects TRBV12-3 or TRBV12-4 to TRBJ1-2, with D possibly being TRBD1 (5 bases). The V and J ends lost 7 bases and 5 bases respectively, with 14 bases between them. The CDR3 has 13 residues. Here the CDR3 DNA reads TGTGCCAGCACCCGGGGGTTTGAGTATGGCTACACCTTC. Its protein is CASTRGFEYGYTF.

The V gene is TRBV4-3, the J gene TRBJ2-1, with 12 bases identical to TRBD2. CDR1 and CDR2 (germline): LGHNA, YSLEER. The CDR3 spans 16 residues. V lost 4 bases and J lost 4; bases outside the gene matches: 5. CDR3 bases: TGCGCCAGCAGCCGACAGACTAGCGGGGGATACAATGAGCAGTTCTTC. This codes for CASSRQTSGGYNEQFF.

This sequence joins TRBV5-1 and TRBJ2-7; D is perhaps TRBD2 (7 bases). V was trimmed by 0 bases and J by 3 bases, leaving 19 bases between them. The CDR3 loop spans 17 amino acids. CDR1 is SGHRS and CDR2 is YFSETQ in the germline V gene. The CDR3 nucleotides are TGCGCCAGCAGCTTGGCAGTGGGGCGGGGGCCGCTCTACGAGCAGTACTTC. Translating gives CASSLAVGRGPLYEQYF.

With regard to this clone: This CDR3 is also generated by other DNA sequences in the sample. V is TRBV5-4 and J is TRBJ1-5; 7 nucleotides align to TRBD1. Germline V gene data show CDR1 as SGHNT and CDR2 as YYREEE (reference sequence). With V trimmed by 4 bases and J by 5 bases, 3 bases remained unmatched. The CDR3 contains 13 residues. CDR3 in amino acids: CASSLDRDQPQHF. The CDR3 region has the DNA TGTGCCAGCAGCCTCGACAGGGATCAGCCCCAGCATTTT.

The V and J genes are TRBV2 and TRBJ1-1, with unresolved D. CDR1 SNHLY and CDR2 FYNNEI come from the germline V gene. V lost 7 bases to trimming and J lost 3 bases, with 18 bases between them. The CDR3 contains 15 residues. The CDR3 region is CASTLTHRGHTEAFF. The CDR3 DNA is TGTGCCAGCACCCTAACCCATCGGGGTCACACTGAAGCTTTCTTT.

This chain joins TRBV29-1 and TRBJ2-5; D unresolved. CDR3 size: 12 residues. Trimming removed 3 bases from V and 4 bases from J, with 9 bases in between. CDR1 SQVTM and CDR2 ANQGSEA come from the germline V gene. CDR3 sequence reads: CSVEAVSETQYF. DNA for the CDR3: TGCAGCGTTGAGGCGGTTTCAGAGACCCAGTACTTC.

The chain recombines TRBV11-2 with TRBJ1-2, with 8 nucleotides matching TRBD1. Germline V gives CDR1 SGHAT, CDR2 FQNNGV. V lost 4 bases, J lost 1 base, and 14 bases stayed unmatched. The CDR3 extends over 18 amino acids. The CDR3 region has the DNA TGTGCCAGCAGCTCTGGTGGGGCCCGGACAGGGAATAACTATGGCTACACCTTC. Translation gives CASSSGGARTGNNYGYTF.